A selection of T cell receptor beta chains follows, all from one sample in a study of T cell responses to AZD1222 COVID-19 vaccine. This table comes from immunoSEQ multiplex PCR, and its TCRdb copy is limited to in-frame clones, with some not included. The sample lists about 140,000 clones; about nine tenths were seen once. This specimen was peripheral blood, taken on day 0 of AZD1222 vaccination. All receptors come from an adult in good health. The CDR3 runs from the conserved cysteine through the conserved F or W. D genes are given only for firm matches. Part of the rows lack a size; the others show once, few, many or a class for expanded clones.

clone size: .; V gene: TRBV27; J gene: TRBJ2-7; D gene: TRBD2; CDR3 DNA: TGTGCCAGCAGGCCTACTAGCGAGCTCTCCTACGAGCAGTACTTC; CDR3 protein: CASRPTSELSYEQYF
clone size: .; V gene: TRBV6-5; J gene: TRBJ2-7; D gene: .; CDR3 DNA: TGTGCCAGCCTGGACGGGACACTCCTAGCAGAGTACTTC; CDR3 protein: CASLDGTLLAEYF
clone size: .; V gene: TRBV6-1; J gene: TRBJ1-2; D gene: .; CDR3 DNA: TGTGCCAGCAGTGATCGGAAGGCAGGCACCCATCCGTCTGTCTACACCTTC; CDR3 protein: CASSDRKAGTHPSVYTF
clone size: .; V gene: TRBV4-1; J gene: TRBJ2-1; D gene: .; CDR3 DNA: TGCGCCAGCAGCCAAGTTCCCTTAGGAGGAAATGAGCAGTTCTTC; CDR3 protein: CASSQVPLGGNEQFF
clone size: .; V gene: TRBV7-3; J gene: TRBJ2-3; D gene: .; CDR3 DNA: TGTGCCAGCAGCTTAATGGGACTTAGCACAGATACGCAGTATTTT; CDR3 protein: CASSLMGLSTDTQYF
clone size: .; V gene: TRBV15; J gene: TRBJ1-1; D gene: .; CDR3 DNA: TGTGCCACAGCATTCGGACGTTGGAACACTGAAGCTTTCTTT; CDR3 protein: CATAFGRWNTEAFF
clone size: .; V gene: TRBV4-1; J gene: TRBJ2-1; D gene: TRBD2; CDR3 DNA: TGCGCCAGCAGCCAAGAGTCGGCTAGCGGCTTATACAATGAGCAGTTCTTC; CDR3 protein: CASSQESASGLYNEQFF
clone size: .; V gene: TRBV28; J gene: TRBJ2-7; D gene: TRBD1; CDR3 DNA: TGTGCCAGCAGTTCGCCAGGGACAGGGGTCTCCTACGAGCAGTACTTC; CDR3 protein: CASSSPGTGVSYEQYF
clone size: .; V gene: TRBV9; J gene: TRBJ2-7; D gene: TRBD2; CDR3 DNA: TGTGCCAGCAGCCAGACTAGCGGGAGCTACGAGCAGTACTTC; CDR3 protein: CASSQTSGSYEQYF
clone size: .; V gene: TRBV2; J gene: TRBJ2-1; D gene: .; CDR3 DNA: TGTGCCAGCAGTGAAGAACCCCTCAATGAGCAGTTCTTC; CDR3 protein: CASSEEPLNEQFF
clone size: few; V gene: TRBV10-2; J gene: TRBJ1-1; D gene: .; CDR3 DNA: TGCGCCAGCACCGGGCAACTCGGCACTGAAGCTTTCTTT; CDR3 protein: CASTGQLGTEAFF
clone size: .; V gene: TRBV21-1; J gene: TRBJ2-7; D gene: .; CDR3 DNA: TGTGCCAGCAGCACTCCCCTCGGGCTAGCGTTTGAGGTGTGGCCGGACGAGCAGTACTTC; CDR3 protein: CASSTPLGLAFEVWPDEQYF
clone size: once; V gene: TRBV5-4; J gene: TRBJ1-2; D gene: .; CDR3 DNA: TGTGCCAGCAGCCCGGACGGGAACTATGGCTACACCTTC; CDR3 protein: CASSPDGNYGYTF
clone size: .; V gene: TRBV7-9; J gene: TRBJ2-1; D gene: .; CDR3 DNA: TGTGCCAGCAGCTTTAATGAGCAGTTCTTC; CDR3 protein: CASSFNEQFF
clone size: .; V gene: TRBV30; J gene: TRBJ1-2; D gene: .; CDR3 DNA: TGTGCCTGGAGTAGGGCCAGAGGCTACACCTTC; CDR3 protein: CAWSRARGYTF
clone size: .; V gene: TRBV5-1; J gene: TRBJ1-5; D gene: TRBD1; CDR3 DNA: TGCGCCAGCAGCTTGGACAGGGGAGATCAGCCCCAGCATTTT; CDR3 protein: CASSLDRGDQPQHF
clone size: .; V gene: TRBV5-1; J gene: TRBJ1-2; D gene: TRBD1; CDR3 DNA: TGCGCCAGCAGCCCCACGACAGGGGGCGCCTATGGCTACACCTTC; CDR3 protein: CASSPTTGGAYGYTF
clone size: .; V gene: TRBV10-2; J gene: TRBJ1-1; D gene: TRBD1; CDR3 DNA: TGCGCCAGTCTCCGGGACAGGGACACTGAAGCTTTCTTT; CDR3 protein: CASLRDRDTEAFF
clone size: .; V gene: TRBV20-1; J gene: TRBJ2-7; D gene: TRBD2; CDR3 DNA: TGCAGTGCTAGTCTAGCGGGAGGGCATTACGAGCAGTACTTC; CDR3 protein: CSASLAGGHYEQYF
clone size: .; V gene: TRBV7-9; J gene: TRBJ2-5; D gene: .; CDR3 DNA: TGTGCCAGCAGCCCCGGACTAACTCAAGAGACCCAGTACTTC; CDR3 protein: CASSPGLTQETQYF
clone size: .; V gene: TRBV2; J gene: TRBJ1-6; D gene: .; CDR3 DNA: TGTGCCAGCAGTGAAGGGGCCGGTTCACCCCTCCACTTT; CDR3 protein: CASSEGAGSPLHF
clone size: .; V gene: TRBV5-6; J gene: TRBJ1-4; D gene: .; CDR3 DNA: TGTGCCAGCAGCCCGACAGGAATGGGCGAAAAACTGTTTTTT; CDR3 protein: CASSPTGMGEKLFF
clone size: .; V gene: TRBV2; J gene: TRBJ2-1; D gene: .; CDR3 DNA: TGTGCCAGCAGGAGGGGGTCCTACAATGAGCAGTTCTTC; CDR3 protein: CASRRGSYNEQFF
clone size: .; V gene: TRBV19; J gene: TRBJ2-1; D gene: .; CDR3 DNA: TGTGCCAGTAGTATCGCCGGAAGCGGATACAATGAGCAGTTCTTC; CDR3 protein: CASSIAGSGYNEQFF
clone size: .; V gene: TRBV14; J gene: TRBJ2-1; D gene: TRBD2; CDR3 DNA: TGTGCCAGCAGCCGGCCGGGAGGGCCGATCAATGAGCAGTTCTTC; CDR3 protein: CASSRPGGPINEQFF
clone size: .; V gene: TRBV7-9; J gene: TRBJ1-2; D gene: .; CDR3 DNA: TGTGCCAGCAGCTTAGGGCGGCCTGGCTACACCTTC; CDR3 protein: CASSLGRPGYTF
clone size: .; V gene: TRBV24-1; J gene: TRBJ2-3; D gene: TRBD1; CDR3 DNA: TGTGCCACCAGTGATTCACAGGGGATGTGGGATACGCAGTATTTT; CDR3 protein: CATSDSQGMWDTQYF
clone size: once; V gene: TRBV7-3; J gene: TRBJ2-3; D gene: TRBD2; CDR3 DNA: TGTGCCAGCAGCGTCAATCCAGCGGGAGCAGGGGCAGATACGCAGTATTTT; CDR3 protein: CASSVNPAGAGADTQYF
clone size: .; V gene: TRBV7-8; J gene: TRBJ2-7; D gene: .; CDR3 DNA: TGTGCCAGCAGCTTAGGACGGACTCTAGGCTCCGAGCAGTACTTC; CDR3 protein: CASSLGRTLGSEQYF
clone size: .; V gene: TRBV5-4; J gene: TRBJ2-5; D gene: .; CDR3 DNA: TGTGCCAGCAGCTTGGGAGTTGGAGAGACCCAGTACTTC; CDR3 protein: CASSLGVGETQYF
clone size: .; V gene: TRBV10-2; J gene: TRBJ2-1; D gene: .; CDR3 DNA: TGCGCCAGCAGTGGGAACCTCAGGGAGGGGGTTTACAATGAGCAGTTCTTC; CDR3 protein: CASSGNLREGVYNEQFF
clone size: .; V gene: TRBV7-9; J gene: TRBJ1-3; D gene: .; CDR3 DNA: TGTGCCAGCAGCTCCCACCCGAGGGCCTCTGGAAACACCATATATTTT; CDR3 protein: CASSSHPRASGNTIYF
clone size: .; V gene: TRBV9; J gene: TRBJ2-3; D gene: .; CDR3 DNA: TGTGCCAGCAGCGTAGCTGGGGGGCCCAGAAGCACAGATACGCAGTATTTT; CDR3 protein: CASSVAGGPRSTDTQYF